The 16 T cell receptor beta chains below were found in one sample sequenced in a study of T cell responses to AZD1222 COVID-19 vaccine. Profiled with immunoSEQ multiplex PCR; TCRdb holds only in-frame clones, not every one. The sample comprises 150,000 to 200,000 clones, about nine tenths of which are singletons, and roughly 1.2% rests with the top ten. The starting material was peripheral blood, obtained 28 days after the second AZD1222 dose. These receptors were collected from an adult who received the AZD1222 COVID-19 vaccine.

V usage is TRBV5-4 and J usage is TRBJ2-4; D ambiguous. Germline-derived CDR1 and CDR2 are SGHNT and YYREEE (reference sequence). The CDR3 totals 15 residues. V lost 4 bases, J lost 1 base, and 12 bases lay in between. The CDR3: CASSQQSDAKNIQYF. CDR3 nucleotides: TGTGCCAGCAGCCAGCAGAGTGACGCCAAAAACATTCAGTACTTC.

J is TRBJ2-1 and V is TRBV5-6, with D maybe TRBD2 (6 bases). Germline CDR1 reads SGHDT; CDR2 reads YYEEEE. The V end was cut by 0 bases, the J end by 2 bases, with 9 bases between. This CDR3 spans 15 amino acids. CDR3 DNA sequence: TGTGCCAGCAGCTTGGCGGGAGTCCCCTACAATGAGCAGTTCTTC. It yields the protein CASSLAGVPYNEQFF.

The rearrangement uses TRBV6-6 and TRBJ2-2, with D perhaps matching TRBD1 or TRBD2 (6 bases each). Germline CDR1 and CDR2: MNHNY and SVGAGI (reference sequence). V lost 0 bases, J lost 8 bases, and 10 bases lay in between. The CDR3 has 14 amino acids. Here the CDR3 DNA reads TGTGCCAGCAGTTACTCGGGGGGCGAAGGGGAGCTGTTTTTT. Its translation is CASSYSGGEGELFF.

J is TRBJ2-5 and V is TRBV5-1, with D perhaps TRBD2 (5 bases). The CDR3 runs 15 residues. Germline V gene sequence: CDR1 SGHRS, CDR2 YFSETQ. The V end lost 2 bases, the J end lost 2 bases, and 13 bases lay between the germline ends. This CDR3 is CASSFEGRGQETQYF. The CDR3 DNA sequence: TGCGCCAGCAGCTTTGAGGGAAGAGGTCAAGAGACCCAGTACTTC.

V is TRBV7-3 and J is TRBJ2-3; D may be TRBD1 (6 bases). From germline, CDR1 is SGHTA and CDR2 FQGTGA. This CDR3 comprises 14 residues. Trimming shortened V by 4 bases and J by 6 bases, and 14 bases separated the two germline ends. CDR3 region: CASSSGTPSDTQYF. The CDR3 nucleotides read TGTGCCAGCAGCTCCGGGACACCCTCGGATACGCAGTATTTT. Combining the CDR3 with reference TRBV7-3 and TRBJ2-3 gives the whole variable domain GAGVSQTPSNKVTEKGKYVELRCDPISGHTALYWYRQSLGQGPEFLIYFQGTGAADDSGLPNDRFFAVRPEGSVSTLKIQRTERGDSAVYLCASSSGTPSDTQYFGPGTRLTVL.

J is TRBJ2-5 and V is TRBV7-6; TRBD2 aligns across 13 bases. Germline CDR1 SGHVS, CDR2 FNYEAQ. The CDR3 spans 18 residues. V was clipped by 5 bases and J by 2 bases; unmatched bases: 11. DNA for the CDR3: TGTGCCAGCAGCCCGAGACTAGCGGGAGGTACCTTACAAGAGACCCAGTACTTC. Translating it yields CASSPRLAGGTLQETQYF.

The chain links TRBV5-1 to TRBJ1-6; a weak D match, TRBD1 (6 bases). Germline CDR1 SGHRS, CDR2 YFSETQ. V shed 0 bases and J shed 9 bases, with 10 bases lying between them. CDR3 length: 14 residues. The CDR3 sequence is CASSLVGAGSPLHF. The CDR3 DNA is TGCGCCAGCAGCTTGGTGGGGGCGGGTTCACCCCTCCACTTT.

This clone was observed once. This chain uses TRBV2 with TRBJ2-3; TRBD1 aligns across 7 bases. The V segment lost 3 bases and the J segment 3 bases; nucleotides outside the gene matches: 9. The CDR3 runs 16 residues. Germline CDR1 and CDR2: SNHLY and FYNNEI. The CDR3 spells CASSEGDRRITDTQYF. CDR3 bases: TGTGCCAGCAGTGAGGGGGACAGAAGAATAACAGATACGCAGTATTTT.

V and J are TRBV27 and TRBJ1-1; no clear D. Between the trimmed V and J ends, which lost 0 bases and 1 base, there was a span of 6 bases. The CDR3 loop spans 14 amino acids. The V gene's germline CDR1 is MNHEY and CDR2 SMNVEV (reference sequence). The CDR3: CASSLSRENTEAFF. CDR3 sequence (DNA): TGTGCCAGCAGTTTATCGAGGGAGAACACTGAAGCTTTCTTT.

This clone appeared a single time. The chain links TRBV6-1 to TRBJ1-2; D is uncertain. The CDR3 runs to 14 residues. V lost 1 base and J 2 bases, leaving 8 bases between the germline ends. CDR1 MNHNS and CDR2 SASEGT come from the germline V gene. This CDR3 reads CASSEVIGNYGYTF. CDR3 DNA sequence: TGTGCCAGCAGTGAAGTAATAGGGAACTATGGCTACACCTTC.

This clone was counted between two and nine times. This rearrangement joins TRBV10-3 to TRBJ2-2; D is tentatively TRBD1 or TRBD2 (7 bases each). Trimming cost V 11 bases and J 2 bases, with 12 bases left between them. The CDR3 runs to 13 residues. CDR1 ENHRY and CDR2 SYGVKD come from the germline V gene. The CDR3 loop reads CAAGGGNTGELFF. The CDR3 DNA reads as TGTGCCGCAGGGGGGGGAAACACCGGGGAGCTGTTTTTT.

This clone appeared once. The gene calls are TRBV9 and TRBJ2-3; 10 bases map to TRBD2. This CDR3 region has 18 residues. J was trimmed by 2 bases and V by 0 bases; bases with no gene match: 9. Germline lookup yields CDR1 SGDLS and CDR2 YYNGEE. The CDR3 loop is CASSVGISGGSFTDTQYF. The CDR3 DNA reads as TGTGCCAGCAGCGTAGGGATTAGCGGGGGGTCGTTCACAGATACGCAGTATTTT.

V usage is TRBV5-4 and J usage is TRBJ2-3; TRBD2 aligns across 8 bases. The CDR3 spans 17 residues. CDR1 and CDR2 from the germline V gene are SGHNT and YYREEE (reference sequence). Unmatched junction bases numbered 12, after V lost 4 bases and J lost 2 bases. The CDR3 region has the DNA TGTGCCAGCAGCCCCACCGGTCGGGGGGGAGACACAGATACGCAGTATTTT. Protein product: CASSPTGRGGDTDTQYF.

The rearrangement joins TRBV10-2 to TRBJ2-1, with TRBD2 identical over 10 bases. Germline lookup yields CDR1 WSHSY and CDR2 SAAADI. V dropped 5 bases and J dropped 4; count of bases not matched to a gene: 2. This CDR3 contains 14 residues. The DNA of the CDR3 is TGCGCCAGCAGTACTAGCGGGATTTACAATGAGCAGTTCTTC. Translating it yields CASSTSGIYNEQFF.

The CDR3 DNA reads TGTGCCAGCAGCCAAGAAGCAGGGCACAATGAGCAGTTCTTC. Its protein is CASSQEAGHNEQFF. The chain links TRBV3-1 (or the pseudogene TRBV3-2) to TRBJ2-1, with a possible D match to TRBD1 (5 bases). This CDR3 has 14 residues. The germline CDR1 and CDR2 sequences are LGHDT and YNNKEL (reference sequence). V was pared by 0 bases and J by 5 bases, with 8 bases between.

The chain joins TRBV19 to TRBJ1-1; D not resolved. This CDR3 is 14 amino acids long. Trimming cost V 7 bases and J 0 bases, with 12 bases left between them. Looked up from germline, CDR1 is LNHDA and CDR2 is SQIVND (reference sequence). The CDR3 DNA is TGTGCCAGTAATAACAGAGTCATGAACACTGAAGCTTTCTTT. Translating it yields CASNNRVMNTEAFF.